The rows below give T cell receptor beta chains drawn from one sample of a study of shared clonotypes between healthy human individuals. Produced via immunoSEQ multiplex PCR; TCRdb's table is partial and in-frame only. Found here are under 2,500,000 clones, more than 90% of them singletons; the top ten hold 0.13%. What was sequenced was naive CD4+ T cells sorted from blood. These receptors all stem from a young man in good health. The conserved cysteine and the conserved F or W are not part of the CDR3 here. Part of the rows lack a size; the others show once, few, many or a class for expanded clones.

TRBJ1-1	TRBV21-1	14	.	ASSPGGQGLNTEAF
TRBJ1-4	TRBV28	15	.	ASRGTGGLLSSEKLF
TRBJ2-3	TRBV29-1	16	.	SVDEVSSGTPSTDTQY
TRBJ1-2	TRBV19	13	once	ASTRGASLFYGYT
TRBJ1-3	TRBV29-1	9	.	STWTGNTIY
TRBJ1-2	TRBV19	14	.	ASRETGQGRHYGYT
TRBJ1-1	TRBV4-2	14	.	ASSQEGTGTSGGAF
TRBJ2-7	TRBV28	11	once	ASSWTVTYEQY
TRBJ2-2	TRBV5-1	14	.	ASSLGQLLNTGELF
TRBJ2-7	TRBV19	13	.	ASSIGLAGEDEQY
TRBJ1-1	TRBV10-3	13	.	AIKGGGTGEDEAF
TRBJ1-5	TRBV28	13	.	ASSHDRGGNQPQH
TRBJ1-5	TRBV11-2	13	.	ASSPVAWEGQPQH
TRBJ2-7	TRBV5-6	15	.	ASLERRTGRFPYEQY
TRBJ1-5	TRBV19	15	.	ASRQETGVGSNQPQH
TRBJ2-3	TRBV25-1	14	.	ASSEFFHHGTDTQY
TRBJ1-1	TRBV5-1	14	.	ASSLMSGGADTEAF
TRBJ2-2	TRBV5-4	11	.	ASSLVGFGELF
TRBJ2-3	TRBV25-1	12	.	ASSRAGATDTQY
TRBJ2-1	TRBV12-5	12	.	ASGLSGGSLEQF
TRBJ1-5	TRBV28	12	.	ASRTTYSNQPQH
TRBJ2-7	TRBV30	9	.	AWSLASEQY
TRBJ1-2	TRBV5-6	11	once	ASRRDSSYGYT
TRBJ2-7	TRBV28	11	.	ASSTDRDLGVG
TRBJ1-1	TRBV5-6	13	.	ASSLRSGFLAEAF